This is a list of T cell receptor beta chains from one sample in a study of blood T cell repertoires in COVID-19. Assay: immunoSEQ multiplex PCR; the TCRdb copy retains only in-frame clones and omits some. The sample holds 55,000 to 80,000 clones; approximately 91% are singletons and the top ten take approximately 1.6%. The sequenced sample was peripheral blood. These receptors originate from a human donor in a cohort sampled during active COVID-19. CDR3s include the opening cysteine and the closing phenylalanine or tryptophan. A D gene is named only where the DNA matches it firmly. Expanded clones are given a class, and other clones once, few, many or no size at all.

TRBJ2-3	TRBV5-1	TRBD2	NA	TGCGCCAGCAGCTTTGGGGGACTAGCGGGAGTGGAGGCCGGGTTAGATACGCAGTATTTT	CASSFGGLAGVEAGLDTQYF
TRBJ1-5	TRBV10-3	TRBD1	once	TGTGCCATCAGTGGAGGTGGACAGGAGAGCTTTCCCCAGCATTTT	CAISGGGQESFPQHF
TRBJ2-2	TRBV29-1	TRBD1	NA	TGCAGCGTCCGGGACAGGGGGCGTTGGACCGGGGAGCTGTTTTTT	CSVRDRGRWTGELFF
TRBJ1-1	TRBV7-6	NA	once	TGTGCCAGCCTGCAGGGGCTCTTCATTGGGAACACTGAAGCTTTCTTT	CASLQGLFIGNTEAFF
TRBJ2-1	TRBV9	NA	NA	TGTGCCAGCAGCGAGGGGGATATCCATGGGGAGCAGTTCTTC	CASSEGDIHGEQFF
TRBJ2-3	TRBV7-9	NA	NA	TGTGCCAGCACAGGATATGGAGGAGATACGCAGTATTTT	CASTGYGGDTQYF
TRBJ2-1	TRBV4-1	TRBD1	NA	TGCGCCAGCAGCCACCAAGCGCAGGGGGCGTCCTATGAGCAGTTCTTC	CASSHQAQGASYEQFF
TRBJ2-1	TRBV6-5	TRBD2	NA	TGTGCCAGCAGACTAGCGGGAGTGGGTGAGCAGTTCTTC	CASRLAGVGEQFF
TRBJ2-5	TRBV7-9	NA	NA	TGTGCCAGCAGCCCCCGGGGAGCGCCTCAAGAGACCCAGTACTTC	CASSPRGAPQETQYF
TRBJ2-3	TRBV25-1	NA	once	TGTGCCAGCAGTGAATACAGGGGTCCCGGGGATACGCAGTATTTT	CASSEYRGPGDTQYF
TRBJ2-1	TRBV5-1	TRBD2	NA	TGCGCCAGCAGCTTGGCCTCTAGCGGGAGGAATGAGCAGTTCTTC	CASSLASSGRNEQFF
TRBJ2-3	TRBV4-3	NA	NA	TGCGCCAGCAGCCCTCAACTAGCTCCCACAGATACGCAGTATTTT	CASSPQLAPTDTQYF
TRBJ2-2	TRBV19	TRBD2	NA	TGTGCCAGCAGAGGACTAGCGGGAGTAGGTTCCGGGGAGCTGTTTTTT	CASRGLAGVGSGELFF
TRBJ2-3	TRBV5-1	TRBD2	NA	TGCGCCAGCAGCTTTCTTCCTAGCGGGGGCACAGATACGCAGTATTTT	CASSFLPSGGTDTQYF
TRBJ2-1	TRBV2	TRBD2	NA	TGTGCCAGCAGCCCCCGGACTAGCGGGAGTGATGAGCAGTTCTTC	CASSPRTSGSDEQFF
TRBJ2-3	TRBV7-2	TRBD1	NA	TGTGCCAGCAGCTTAGTCGGGACAGGCACAGATACGCAGTATTTT	CASSLVGTGTDTQYF
TRBJ1-5	TRBV19	NA	NA	TGTGCCAGTAGGAGTCTCAGGTACAATCAGCCCCAGCATTTT	CASRSLRYNQPQHF
TRBJ2-3	TRBV11-3	NA	once	TGTGCCAGCAGCTTTGGCCGTACAGATACGCAGTATTTT	CASSFGRTDTQYF
TRBJ1-6	TRBV2	NA	few	TGTGCCAGCAGTGAAGGAGGCCTGGCCCTCCACTTT	CASSEGGLALHF
TRBJ1-1	TRBV5-5	NA	NA	TGTGCCAGCAGCTTGATCTACAGGGACGACACTGAAGCTTTCTTT	CASSLIYRDDTEAFF
TRBJ2-7	TRBV28	NA	few	TGTGCCAGCAGTTTATACCGGGAAAAAGGCTACGAGCAGTACTTC	CASSLYREKGYEQYF
TRBJ1-2	TRBV3-1/TRBV3-2	NA	NA	TGTGCCAGCAGCCATCAGGGGCCCTATGGCTACACCTTC	CASSHQGPYGYTF
TRBJ1-1	TRBV24-1	TRBD1	once	TGTGCCACCAGTGATCAAAAGACAGGGCCCACTGAAGCTTTCTTT	CATSDQKTGPTEAFF
TRBJ2-4	TRBV27	NA	NA	TGTGCCAGCAGTTTACTCCAGGCGCGAAGCATTCAGTACTTC	CASSLLQARSIQYF
TRBJ2-6	TRBV15	NA	NA	TGTGCCACCAGCAGGGGGAGCTCTGGGGCCAACGTCCTGACTTTC	CATSRGSSGANVLTF
TRBJ2-7	TRBV19	NA	NA	TGTGCCAGTAGTATCCAGGGGCTTCCCTCCTACGAGCAGTACTTC	CASSIQGLPSYEQYF
TRBJ2-5	TRBV7-2	NA	NA	TGTGCCAGCAGCTTATCGGAGCTCCAGACCCAGTACTTC	CASSLSELQTQYF
TRBJ2-3	TRBV7-7	TRBD2	NA	TGTGCTAGCAGCTTAGGGACTAGCGGAAACACAGATACGCAGTATTTT	CASSLGTSGNTDTQYF
TRBJ2-3	TRBV19	TRBD2	NA	TGTGCCAGTGGCCGGACTAGCGCCTTCACAGATACGCAGTATTTT	CASGRTSAFTDTQYF
TRBJ1-1	TRBV20-1	TRBD1	few	TGCAGTGCTAGTTCCCCCGACAGGGGAGCTTTCTTT	CSASSPDRGAFF
TRBJ2-1	TRBV7-3	TRBD2	NA	TGTGCCAGCAGCTTGGGACTAGCGAGCAATGAGCAGTTCTTC	CASSLGLASNEQFF
TRBJ1-4	TRBV7-9	TRBD1	NA	TGTGCCAGCAGAGGTGGACAGGGGAAGGAAAAACTGTTTTTT	CASRGGQGKEKLFF
TRBJ1-5	TRBV10-2	NA	NA	TGCGCCAGCAGTGACAGGCATAGCAATCAGCCCCAGCATTTT	CASSDRHSNQPQHF
TRBJ2-7	TRBV6-2/TRBV6-3	TRBD1	few	TGTGCCAGCAGTCCGGGACAGTACTACGAGCAGTACTTC	CASSPGQYYEQYF
TRBJ2-3	TRBV19	TRBD1	NA	TGTGCCTCGCGGGACAGGAACACAGATACGCAGTATTTT	CASRDRNTDTQYF
TRBJ1-5	TRBV4-1	TRBD1	NA	TGCGCCAGCAGCCAAGGGCGACAGGGGGCGCGCAATCAGCCCCAGCATTTT	CASSQGRQGARNQPQHF
TRBJ2-3	TRBV11-2	NA	NA	TGTGCCAGCAGCTTTTCCTACGGGAAGAGCACAGATACGCAGTATTTT	CASSFSYGKSTDTQYF
TRBJ2-3	TRBV5-4	NA	once	TGTGCCGGCAGGACAATTAGCACAGATACGCAGTATTTT	CAGRTISTDTQYF
TRBJ2-7	TRBV5-6	NA	NA	TGTGCCAGCAGCTTCGGAGCTCTTTATGGGGAGCAGTACTTC	CASSFGALYGEQYF
TRBJ2-1	TRBV28	NA	NA	TGTGCCAGCACCCTCCCGTCGGTCACCAATGAGCAGTTCTTC	CASTLPSVTNEQFF
TRBJ2-6	TRBV19	TRBD1	NA	TGTGCCAGTAGAACCGGGACAGGGGGGACTGGGGCCAACGTCCTGACTTTC	CASRTGTGGTGANVLTF
TRBJ1-2	TRBV14	NA	NA	TGTGCCAGCAGCCAATTCCAGGGAGGCGGCTACACCTTC	CASSQFQGGGYTF
TRBJ2-2	TRBV18	NA	NA	TGTGCCAGCTCGCAGGGGCCCGGGGAGCTGTTTTTT	CASSQGPGELFF
TRBJ2-1	TRBV9	NA	NA	TGTGCCAGCAGCGTAGAAGCGACAGCCTACAATGAGCAGTTCTTC	CASSVEATAYNEQFF